The 2 T cell receptor beta chains in this list originate from one sample, sequenced in a study of cytomegalovirus exposure and HLA in healthy donors. The PCR made use of 60 Vbeta and 13 Jbeta primers. TCRdb keeps only in-frame clones here, not all; method: immunoSEQ multiplex PCR. The data contain around 160,000 clones, around four fifths of them singletons. Source material: PBMCs. All receptors come from a woman aged 18-29 years in good health and CMV-seronegative.

The count of this clone is one. The genes are TRBV6-5 and TRBJ2-2; D not resolved. The CDR3 runs to 12 residues. The V gene's germline CDR1 is MNHEY and CDR2 SVGAGI. V lost 5 bases and J lost 7, with 8 bases in between. CDR3 in amino acids: CASSQPGGELFF. The CDR3 region has the DNA TGTGCCAGCAGTCAGCCGGGCGGGGAGCTGTTTTTT.

CDR3 region: CASHRVAGNTIYF. Here the CDR3 DNA reads TGTGCCAGTCACAGGGTCGCTGGAAACACCATATATTTT. The gene calls are TRBV28 and TRBJ1-3; D possibly corresponds to TRBD1 (6 bases). This CDR3 comprises 13 residues. Germline values: CDR1 MDHEN, CDR2 SYDVKM. V was pared by 9 bases and J by 2 bases, with 11 bases between.